Listed below are T cell receptor beta chains from one sample, sequenced in a study of T cell changes during pregnancy in multiple sclerosis. Some clones are missing from TCRdb's copy, which holds only in-frame ones; the method was immunoSEQ multiplex PCR. The sample has 8,000 or so clones, nearly 90% seen once. Here the sequenced sample was CD8+ T cells from peripheral blood mononuclear cells, taken in the first trimester of pregnancy. The receptors originated from a female donor in good health, enrolled as a control in a pregnancy study. Each CDR3 is given with its conserved first and last residue. A D gene is named only where the DNA matches it firmly. Part of the rows lack a size; the others show once, few, many or a class for expanded clones.

J gene: TRBJ1-1; clone size: .; V gene: TRBV7-3; D gene: TRBD1; CDR3 protein: CASSWTGISMNTEAFF; CDR3 DNA: TGTGCCAGCAGCTGGACAGGGATCAGCATGAACACTGAAGCTTTCTTT
J gene: TRBJ1-5; clone size: .; V gene: TRBV7-8; D gene: TRBD1; CDR3 protein: CASSFWDREYSNQPQHF; CDR3 DNA: TGTGCCAGCAGCTTTTGGGACAGGGAATATAGCAATCAGCCCCAGCATTTT
J gene: TRBJ1-6; clone size: few; V gene: TRBV13; D gene: .; CDR3 protein: CASSLGRGSTPLHF; CDR3 DNA: TGTGCCAGCAGCTTAGGCCGGGGGTCGACACCCCTCCACTTT
J gene: TRBJ1-6; clone size: few; V gene: TRBV6-1; D gene: .; CDR3 protein: CASSEGQGGNSPLHF; CDR3 DNA: TGTGCCAGCAGTGAAGGCCAGGGTGGGAATTCACCCCTCCACTTT
J gene: TRBJ1-2; clone size: .; V gene: TRBV2; D gene: TRBD1; CDR3 protein: CAPAGTGGDGDYGYTF; CDR3 DNA: TGTGCCCCCGCCGGGACAGGGGGGGATGGGGACTATGGCTACACCTTC
J gene: TRBJ2-1; clone size: .; V gene: TRBV19; D gene: TRBD1; CDR3 protein: CASRDSPYNEQFF; CDR3 DNA: TGTGCCAGTCGGGACAGTCCCTACAATGAGCAGTTCTTC
J gene: TRBJ1-1; clone size: .; V gene: TRBV28; D gene: .; CDR3 protein: CASSSLTRGNTEAFF; CDR3 DNA: TGTGCCAGCAGTTCCCTGACCCGGGGGAACACTGAAGCTTTCTTT
J gene: TRBJ2-7; clone size: .; V gene: TRBV4-1; D gene: .; CDR3 protein: CASSQIPLGGSYEQYF; CDR3 DNA: TGCGCCAGCAGCCAGATCCCCCTTGGCGGAAGCTACGAGCAGTACTTC
J gene: TRBJ2-1; clone size: .; V gene: TRBV7-2; D gene: TRBD2; CDR3 protein: CASSGTSGRFGHWLF; CDR3 DNA: TGTGCCAGCAGCGGGACTAGCGGGAGGTTTGGGCATTGGCTCTTC
J gene: TRBJ1-1; clone size: .; V gene: TRBV5-1; D gene: TRBD1; CDR3 protein: CASSLVDRGTEAFF; CDR3 DNA: TGCGCCAGCAGCTTGGTAGACAGGGGCACTGAAGCTTTCTTT
J gene: TRBJ2-1; clone size: .; V gene: TRBV9; D gene: TRBD2; CDR3 protein: CASSGYGTSVNEQFF; CDR3 DNA: TGTGCCAGCAGCGGTTACGGGACTAGCGTCAATGAGCAGTTCTTC
J gene: TRBJ2-1; clone size: .; V gene: TRBV27; D gene: TRBD2; CDR3 protein: CASRTSGSYNEQFF; CDR3 DNA: TGTGCCAGCAGGACTAGCGGATCCTACAATGAGCAGTTCTTC
J gene: TRBJ2-3; clone size: .; V gene: TRBV15; D gene: .; CDR3 protein: CATSRQKEGAEDTQYF; CDR3 DNA: TGTGCCACCAGCAGACAAAAGGAGGGGGCGGAAGATACGCAGTATTTT
J gene: TRBJ2-7; clone size: .; V gene: TRBV9; D gene: .; CDR3 protein: CASSVSSSTYEQYF; CDR3 DNA: TGTGCCAGCAGCGTCTCCTCCAGTACCTACGAGCAGTACTTC
J gene: TRBJ2-7; clone size: once; V gene: TRBV27; D gene: .; CDR3 protein: CASSPTGNPYEQYF; CDR3 DNA: TGTGCCAGCAGCCCTACAGGGAATCCCTACGAGCAGTACTTC
J gene: TRBJ2-1; clone size: .; V gene: TRBV9; D gene: .; CDR3 protein: CASSGRGSYNEQFF; CDR3 DNA: TGTGCCAGCAGTGGCCGGGGGTCTTACAATGAGCAGTTCTTC
J gene: TRBJ2-1; clone size: once; V gene: TRBV6-5; D gene: TRBD2; CDR3 protein: CASSTGTSGSDEQFF; CDR3 DNA: TGTGCCAGCAGCACCGGGACTAGCGGGAGTGATGAGCAGTTCTTC
J gene: TRBJ1-5; clone size: once; V gene: TRBV6-1; D gene: TRBD1; CDR3 protein: CASSEETGGSQPQHF; CDR3 DNA: TGTGCCAGCAGTGAAGAGACAGGGGGCAGTCAGCCCCAGCATTTT
J gene: TRBJ2-7; clone size: .; V gene: TRBV29-1; D gene: .; CDR3 protein: CSVGSASSYEQYF; CDR3 DNA: TGCAGCGTTGGAAGTGCCAGCTCCTACGAGCAGTACTTC
J gene: TRBJ1-3; clone size: .; V gene: TRBV7-9; D gene: .; CDR3 protein: CASRPPRVTDGNTIYF; CDR3 DNA: TGTGCCAGCAGACCCCCGAGGGTCACGGATGGAAACACCATATATTTT
J gene: TRBJ2-1; clone size: .; V gene: TRBV7-6; D gene: .; CDR3 protein: CASSKGGSKDEQFF; CDR3 DNA: TGTGCCAGCAGCAAGGGGGGGAGTAAGGATGAGCAGTTCTTC
J gene: TRBJ1-4; clone size: .; V gene: TRBV2; D gene: TRBD1; CDR3 protein: CASRGQGDDSIEKLFF; CDR3 DNA: TGTGCCAGCAGGGGGCAGGGGGATGACAGTATAGAAAAACTGTTTTTT